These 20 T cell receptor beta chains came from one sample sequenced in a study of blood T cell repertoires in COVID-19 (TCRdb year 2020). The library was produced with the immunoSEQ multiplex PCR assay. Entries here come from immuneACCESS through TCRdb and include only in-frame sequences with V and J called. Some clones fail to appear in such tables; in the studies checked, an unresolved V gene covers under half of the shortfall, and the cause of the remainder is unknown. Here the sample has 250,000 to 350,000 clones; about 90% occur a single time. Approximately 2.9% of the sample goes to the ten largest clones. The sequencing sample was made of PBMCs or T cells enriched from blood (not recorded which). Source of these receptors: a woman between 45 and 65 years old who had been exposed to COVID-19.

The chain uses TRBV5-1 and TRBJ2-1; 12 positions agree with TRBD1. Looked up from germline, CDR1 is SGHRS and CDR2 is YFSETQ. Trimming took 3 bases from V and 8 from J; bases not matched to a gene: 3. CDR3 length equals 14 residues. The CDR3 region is CASSSGTGGHEQFF. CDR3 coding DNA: TGCGCCAGCAGCTCTGGGACAGGGGGCCATGAGCAGTTCTTC.

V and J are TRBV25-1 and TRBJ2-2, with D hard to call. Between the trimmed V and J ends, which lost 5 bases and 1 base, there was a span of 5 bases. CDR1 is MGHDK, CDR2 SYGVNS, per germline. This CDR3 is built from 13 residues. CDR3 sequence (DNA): TGTGCCAGCAGTCCCGTGAACACCGGGGAGCTGTTTTTT. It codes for CASSPVNTGELFF. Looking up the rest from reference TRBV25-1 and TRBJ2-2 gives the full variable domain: EADIYQTPRYLVIGTGKKITLECSQTMGHDKMYWYQQDPGMELHLIHYSYGVNSTEKGDLSSESTVSRIRTEHFPLTLESARPSHTSQYLCASSPVNTGELFFGEGSRLTVL.

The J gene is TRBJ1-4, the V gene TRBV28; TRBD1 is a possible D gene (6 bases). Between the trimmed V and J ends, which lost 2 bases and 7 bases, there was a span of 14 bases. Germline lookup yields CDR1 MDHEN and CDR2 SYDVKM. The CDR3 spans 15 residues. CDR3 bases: TGTGCCAGCAGTTTACTGGGGGCAGGCGGTGAAAAACTGTTTTTT. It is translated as CASSLLGAGGEKLFF.

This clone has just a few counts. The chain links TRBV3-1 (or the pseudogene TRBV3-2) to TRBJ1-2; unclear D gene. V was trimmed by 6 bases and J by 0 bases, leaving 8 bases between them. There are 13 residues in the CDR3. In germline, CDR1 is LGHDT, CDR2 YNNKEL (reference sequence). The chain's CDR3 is CASSPDSNYGYTF. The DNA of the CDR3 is TGTGCCAGCAGTCCGGACTCTAACTATGGCTACACCTTC.

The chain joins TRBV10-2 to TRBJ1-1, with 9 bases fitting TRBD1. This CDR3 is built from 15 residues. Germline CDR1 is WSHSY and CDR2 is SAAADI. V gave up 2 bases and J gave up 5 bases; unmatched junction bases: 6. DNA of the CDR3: TGCGCCAGCAGTGAGCCGGGACAGGGAAGGACTGAAGCTTTCTTT. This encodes CASSEPGQGRTEAFF.

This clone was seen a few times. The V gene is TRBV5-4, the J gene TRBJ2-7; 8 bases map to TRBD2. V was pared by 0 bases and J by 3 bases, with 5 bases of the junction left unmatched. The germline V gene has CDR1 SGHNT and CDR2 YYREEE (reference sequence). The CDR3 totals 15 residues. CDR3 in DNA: TGTGCCAGCAGCTTGGGCAGCGGGAGCAACTACGAGCAGTACTTC. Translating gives CASSLGSGSNYEQYF.

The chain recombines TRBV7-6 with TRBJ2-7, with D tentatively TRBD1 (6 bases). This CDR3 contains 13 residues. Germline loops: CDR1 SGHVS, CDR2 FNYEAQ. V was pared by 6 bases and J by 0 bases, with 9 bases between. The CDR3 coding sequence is TGTGCCAGCAGTCAGGACAGCTCCTACGAGCAGTACTTC. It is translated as CASSQDSSYEQYF.

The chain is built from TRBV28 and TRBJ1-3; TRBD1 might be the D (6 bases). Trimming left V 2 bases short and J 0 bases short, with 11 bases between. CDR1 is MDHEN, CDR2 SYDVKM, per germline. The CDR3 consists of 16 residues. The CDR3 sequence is CASSLAGAFSGNTIYF. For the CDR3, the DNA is TGTGCCAGCAGTTTAGCAGGGGCCTTCTCTGGAAACACCATATATTTT.

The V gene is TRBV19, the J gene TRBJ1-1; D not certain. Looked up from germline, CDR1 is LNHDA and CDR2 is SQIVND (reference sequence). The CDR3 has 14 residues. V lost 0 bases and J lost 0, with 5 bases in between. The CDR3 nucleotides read TGTGCCAGTAGTATAGAGGGCATGAACACTGAAGCTTTCTTT. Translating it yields CASSIEGMNTEAFF.

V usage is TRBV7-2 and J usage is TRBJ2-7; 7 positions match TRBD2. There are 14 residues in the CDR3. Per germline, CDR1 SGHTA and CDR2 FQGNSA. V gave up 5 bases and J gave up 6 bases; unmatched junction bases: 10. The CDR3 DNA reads TGTGCCAGCAGCACCGGGACTCAGCGGGGCGAGCAGTACTTC. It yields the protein CASSTGTQRGEQYF.

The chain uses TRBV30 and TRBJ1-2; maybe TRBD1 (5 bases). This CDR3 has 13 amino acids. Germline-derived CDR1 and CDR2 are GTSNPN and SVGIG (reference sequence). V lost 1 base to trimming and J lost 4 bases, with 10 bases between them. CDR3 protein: CAWSASRAYGYTF. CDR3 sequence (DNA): TGTGCCTGGAGTGCGTCCAGGGCCTATGGCTACACCTTC.

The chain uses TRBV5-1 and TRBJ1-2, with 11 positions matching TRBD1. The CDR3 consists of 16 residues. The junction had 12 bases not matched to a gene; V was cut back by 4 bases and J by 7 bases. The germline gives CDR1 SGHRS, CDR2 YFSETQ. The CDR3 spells CASSPGTGGRGSGYTF. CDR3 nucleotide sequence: TGCGCCAGCAGCCCGGGGACAGGGGGAAGGGGAAGTGGCTACACCTTC.

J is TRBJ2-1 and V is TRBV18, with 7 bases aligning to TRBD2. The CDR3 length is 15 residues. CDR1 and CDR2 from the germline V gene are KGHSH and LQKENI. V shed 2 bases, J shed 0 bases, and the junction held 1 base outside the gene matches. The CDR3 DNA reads TGTGCCAGCTCACCATCGGGGGGCTCCTACAATGAGCAGTTCTTC. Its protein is CASSPSGGSYNEQFF.

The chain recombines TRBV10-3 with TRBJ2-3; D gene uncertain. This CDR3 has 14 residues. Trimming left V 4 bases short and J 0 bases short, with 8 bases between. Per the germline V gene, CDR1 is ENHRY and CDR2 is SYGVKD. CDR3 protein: CAISGAVSTDTQYF. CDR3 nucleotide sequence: TGTGCCATCAGTGGCGCCGTTAGCACAGATACGCAGTATTTT.

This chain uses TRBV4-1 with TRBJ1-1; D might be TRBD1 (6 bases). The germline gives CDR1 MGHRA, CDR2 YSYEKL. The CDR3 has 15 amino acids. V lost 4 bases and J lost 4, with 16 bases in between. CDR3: CASSRSQGGATEAFF. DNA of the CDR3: TGCGCCAGCAGCCGATCACAGGGAGGGGCCACTGAAGCTTTCTTT.

In nucleotides, the CDR3 is TGTGCCAGCATGCGGGTAGGTGGTGCCTACGAGCAGTACTTC. Translation: CASMRVGGAYEQYF. V and J are TRBV28 and TRBJ2-7, with D maybe TRBD2 (5 bases). Germline V CDR1 and CDR2: MDHEN, SYDVKM. The CDR3 totals 14 residues. Trimming took 7 bases from V and 2 from J, leaving 15 bases between them.

This CDR3 reads CASSSGTDNYGYTF. The CDR3 coding sequence is TGTGCCAGCAGCAGCGGGACCGATAACTATGGCTACACCTTC. This chain uses TRBV5-4 with TRBJ1-2; weak D call: TRBD1 (5 bases). The CDR3 extends over 14 amino acids. The germline V gene has CDR1 SGHNT and CDR2 YYREEE (reference sequence). V was cut by 4 bases and J by 1 base, with 11 bases left in between.

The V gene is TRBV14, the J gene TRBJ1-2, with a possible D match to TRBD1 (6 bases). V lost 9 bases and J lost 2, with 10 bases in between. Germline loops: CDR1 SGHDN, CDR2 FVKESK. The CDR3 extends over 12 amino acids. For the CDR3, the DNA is TGTGCCAGTAAAGGGGGAAACTATGGCTACACCTTC. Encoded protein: CASKGGNYGYTF.

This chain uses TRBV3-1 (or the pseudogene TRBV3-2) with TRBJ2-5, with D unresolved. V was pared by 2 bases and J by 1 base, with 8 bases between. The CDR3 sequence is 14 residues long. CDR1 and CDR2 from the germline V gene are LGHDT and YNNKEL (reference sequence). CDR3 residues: CASSQPGVQETQYF. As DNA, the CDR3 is TGTGCCAGCAGCCAACCCGGAGTCCAAGAGACCCAGTACTTC.

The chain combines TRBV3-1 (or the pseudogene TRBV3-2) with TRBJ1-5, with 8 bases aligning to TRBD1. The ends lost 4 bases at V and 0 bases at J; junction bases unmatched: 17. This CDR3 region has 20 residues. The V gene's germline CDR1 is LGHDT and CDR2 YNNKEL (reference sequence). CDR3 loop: CASSPGTGLPGDYSNQPQHF. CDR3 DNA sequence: TGTGCCAGCAGCCCCGGGACAGGACTGCCGGGGGACTATAGCAATCAGCCCCAGCATTTT.